These 23 T cell receptor beta chains came from one sample sequenced in a study of spatial heterogeneity in lung cancer. Described time point: sample taken at primary tumor resection. TCRdb processed the 5' RACE reads anew with MiXCR; each CDR3 protein has one entry. The sample has under 12,000 distinct CDR3 sequences, 5% to 6.5% seen once. No cognate antigen is known for these TCRs. Study-level findings and limits: Counts of expanded intratumoral alpha and beta TCRs tracked tumor mutation counts.

The input for sequencing was lung tumor tissue, taken at surgery. The receptors shown here come from a male donor with early-stage non-small cell lung cancer.

This clonotype was detected ten times or more. The rearrangement uses TRBV28 and TRBJ2-7; D is perhaps TRBD1 or TRBD2 (5 bases each). CDR1 MDHEN and CDR2 SYDVKM come from the germline V gene. This CDR3 comprises 13 residues. V was clipped by 5 bases and J by 3 bases, with 11 bases between them. The CDR3, as DNA: TGTGCCAGCAGTCTCCCGGGACGCTACGAGCAGTACTTC. Translating it yields CASSLPGRYEQYF. Based on the CDR3 plus reference TRBV28 and TRBJ2-7, the full variable domain is DVKVTQSSRYLVKRTGEKVFLECVQDMDHENMFWYRQDPGLGLRLIYFSYDVKMKEKGDIPEGYSVSREKKERFSLILESASTNQTSMYLCASSLPGRYEQYFGPGTRLTVT.

The table lists this clonotype with many counts. The chain joins TRBV11-2 to TRBJ2-5, with D maybe TRBD2 (7 bases). Germline V gene data show CDR1 as SGHAT and CDR2 as FQNNGV. The CDR3 runs to 16 residues. V dropped 1 base and J dropped 2 bases, with 14 bases sitting between them. The CDR3 spells CASSLVRGGTQETQYF. CDR3 in DNA: TGTGCCAGCAGCTTAGTTCGCGGGGGCACACAAGAGACCCAGTACTTC.

This clonotype was detected many times. The chain joins TRBV5-1 to TRBJ2-2; no firm D call. Germline V gene data show CDR1 as SGHRS and CDR2 as YFSETQ. The CDR3 runs to 15 residues. Between the trimmed V and J ends, which lost 1 base and 0 bases, there was a span of 7 bases. In nucleotides, the CDR3 is TGCGCCAGCAGCTTGAATTCCGCGAACACCGGGGAGCTGTTTTTT. Residues: CASSLNSANTGELFF.

This rearrangement joins TRBV6-2 or TRBV6-3 to TRBJ2-1, with a possible D match to TRBD2 (7 bases). V was pared by 4 bases and J by 9 bases, with 22 bases between. Germline assignment: CDR1 MNHEY and CDR2 SVGEGT. There are 16 residues in the CDR3. CDR3 amino acids: CASSSHVGGQKGEQFF. In nucleotides, the CDR3 is TGTGCCAGCAGTTCCCACGTCGGGGGGCAAAAGGGTGAGCAGTTCTTC.

Ten or more counts support this clonotype. The chain couples TRBV24-1 to TRBJ2-7; tentatively, D is TRBD1 (5 bases). Germline values: CDR1 KGHDR, CDR2 SFDVKD. This CDR3 contains 12 residues. CDR3 amino acids: CYLGQGKDEQYF. In DNA, the CDR3 is TGTTACCTCGGGCAGGGTAAGGACGAGCAGTACTTC.

By share, this clonotype counts as medium-sized. The CDR3 loop is CASSLPPGPYEQYF. The CDR3 DNA reads TGTGCCAGCAGTTTGCCGCCGGGACCCTACGAGCAGTACTTC. V and J are TRBV28 and TRBJ2-7; D is possibly TRBD1 or TRBD2 (5 bases each). V lost 3 bases to trimming and J lost 2 bases, with 11 bases between them. This CDR3 spans 14 amino acids. CDR1 is MDHEN, CDR2 SYDVKM, per germline. The full variable domain, with the rest looked up from reference TRBV28 and TRBJ2-7, is DVKVTQSSRYLVKRTGEKVFLECVQDMDHENMFWYRQDPGLGLRLIYFSYDVKMKEKGDIPEGYSVSREKKERFSLILESASTNQTSMYLCASSLPPGPYEQYFGPGTRLTVT.

This clonotype was detected many times. The chain carries TRBV9 and TRBJ2-2; D not resolved. The CDR3 sequence is 12 residues long. The V gene's germline CDR1 is SGDLS and CDR2 YYNGEE. V was clipped by 3 bases and J by 3 bases, with 3 bases between them. The CDR3: CASSADTGELFF. The CDR3, as DNA: TGTGCCAGCAGCGCGGACACCGGGGAGCTGTTTTTT.

This clonotype qualifies as medium-sized. The rearrangement joins TRBV28 to TRBJ2-5; tentatively, D is TRBD2 (6 bases). Per the germline V gene, CDR1 is MDHEN and CDR2 is SYDVKM. V shed 2 bases and J shed 0 bases, with 7 bases lying between them. CDR3 size: 14 residues. CDR3 sequence (DNA): TGTGCCAGCAGTTTAGCGGGGAACCAAGAGACCCAGTACTTC. Its translation is CASSLAGNQETQYF.

By share of the sample, this clonotype is medium-sized. The chain couples TRBV27 to TRBJ1-6, with a weak D call TRBD1 (5 bases). Germline loops: CDR1 MNHEY, CDR2 SMNVEV (reference sequence). The CDR3 has 15 amino acids. The V end was cut by 3 bases, the J end by 6 bases, with 12 bases between. The CDR3 sequence: CASSLPREFNSPLHF. The CDR3, as DNA: TGTGCCAGCAGTTTGCCCAGGGAATTTAATTCACCCCTCCACTTT.

This clonotype was recorded many times. The CDR3 loop is CASSLTPGYEQYF. CDR3 coding DNA: TGCGCCAGCAGCTTAACTCCGGGGTACGAGCAGTACTTC. V is TRBV5-1 and J is TRBJ2-7; a weak D match, TRBD2 (5 bases). Germline loops: CDR1 SGHRS, CDR2 YFSETQ. The CDR3 sequence is 13 residues long. With 2 bases removed from V and 4 bases from J, the gap between germline ends came to 10 bases.

There are many counts of this clonotype. V and J are TRBV13 and TRBJ1-1; D is possibly TRBD1 (5 bases). The CDR3 totals 14 residues. Germline V gene sequence: CDR1 PRHDT, CDR2 FYEKMQ (reference sequence). V was shortened by 4 bases and J by 2 bases, with 11 bases between the two germline ends. CDR3 loop: CASSSDSLNTEAFF. For the CDR3, the DNA is TGTGCCAGCAGCTCAGACAGCCTTAACACTGAAGCTTTCTTT.

This clonotype was counted a few times. The chain links TRBV7-9 to TRBJ2-1, with TRBD2 matching 11 bases. The CDR3 consists of 15 residues. The germline gives CDR1 SEHNR, CDR2 FQNEAQ (reference sequence). Trimming cost V 5 bases and J 7 bases; bases outside gene matches: 7. The CDR3 here is CASSPGLAGWNEQFF. CDR3 nucleotides: TGTGCCAGCAGCCCTGGACTAGCGGGCTGGAATGAGCAGTTCTTC.

This clonotype was seen a few times. The chain recombines TRBV20-1 with TRBJ2-4; the match to TRBD1 covers 7 bases. With 3 bases clipped from V and 0 bases from J, the junction kept 17 bases outside the gene matches. In germline, CDR1 is DFQATT, CDR2 SNEGSKA (reference sequence). This CDR3 has 19 residues. The CDR3 loop is CSASHAVSGTALAKNIQYF. CDR3 nucleotide sequence: TGCAGTGCTAGCCACGCGGTGTCCGGGACAGCTTTAGCCAAAAACATTCAGTACTTC.

This clonotype was recorded many times. The chain couples TRBV20-1 to TRBJ2-7; tentatively, D is TRBD1 (5 bases). Per germline, CDR1 DFQATT and CDR2 SNEGSKA (reference sequence). Trimming pared 5 bases from V and 9 bases from J, leaving 14 bases between. This CDR3 is 11 amino acids long. CDR3 sequence (DNA): TGCAGTGCTGGAGTCCAGGGTGTGCAGTACTTC. Its protein is CSAGVQGVQYF.

This clonotype is medium-sized (0.01 to 0.1%) by share. The chain combines TRBV12-3 or TRBV12-4 with TRBJ1-1; 9 nucleotides agree with TRBD1. The CDR3 has 14 residues. The V segment lost 5 bases and the J segment 4 bases; nucleotides outside the gene matches: 5. The CDR3 reads CASSPVTGGTEAFF. Written as DNA, the CDR3 is TGTGCCAGCAGTCCTGTGACAGGGGGCACTGAAGCTTTCTTT.

This clonotype came up many times. V is TRBV20-1 and J is TRBJ2-7; 12 bases align to TRBD2. V lost 6 bases, J lost 3 bases, and 6 bases stayed unmatched. Germline CDR1 reads DFQATT; CDR2 reads SNEGSKA (reference sequence). This CDR3 has 14 amino acids. Here the CDR3 reads CSAPGLAGFYEQYF. DNA for the CDR3: TGCAGTGCCCCAGGACTAGCGGGGTTCTACGAGCAGTACTTC.

This clonotype was observed at least ten times. The chain has TRBV12-3 or TRBV12-4 and TRBJ2-7; D is possibly TRBD2 (6 bases). The CDR3 length is 13 residues. V dropped 3 bases and J dropped 7 bases, with 13 bases sitting between them. DNA of the CDR3: TGTGCCAGCAGTTTTGGGGCCCGGGGGGAGCAGTACTTC. It encodes CASSFGARGEQYF.

As regards this clonotype: A much larger clone differs by one base, so this may be a read error. This chain joins TRBV20-1 and TRBJ2-1; D perhaps matches TRBD2 (5 bases). The CDR3 is 14 residues long. Looked up from germline, CDR1 is DFQATT and CDR2 is SNEGSKA (reference sequence). The CDR3: CSVRIGSSYNEQFF. CDR3 sequence (DNA): TGCAGTGTTAGAATAGGGAGCTCCTACAATGAGCAGTTCTTC.

This clonotype has ten or more counts. This rearrangement joins TRBV4-1 to TRBJ2-3, with 7 positions matching TRBD2. J lost 4 bases, V lost 0 bases, and 13 bases had no gene match. Germline assignment: CDR1 MGHRA and CDR2 YSYEKL. This CDR3 is built from 18 residues. Written as DNA, the CDR3 is TGCGCCAGCAGCCAAGACGGGGTAAACGGGAGGTGGCCAGATACGCAGTATTTT. As protein: CASSQDGVNGRWPDTQYF.

V gene TRBV27 combines with J gene TRBJ1-1; D might be TRBD1 (6 bases). V gave up 6 bases and J gave up 4 bases, with 24 bases separating them. Germline CDR1 reads MNHEY; CDR2 reads SMNVEV (reference sequence). The CDR3 is made up of 17 amino acids. CDR3 bases: TGTGCCAGCAGGCTTACCCCCGGTGGAGGGGGTGCCACTGAAGCTTTCTTT. Protein sequence: CASRLTPGGGGATEAFF.

The chain links TRBV6-5 to TRBJ2-7; D unclear. Germline CDR1 reads MNHEY; CDR2 reads SVGAGI. Trimming removed 5 bases at V and 3 bases at J, with 11 bases between. This CDR3 has 13 residues. The DNA for the CDR3 is TGTGCCAGCAGTCCCCAATCTCACTACGAGCAGTACTTC. This codes for CASSPQSHYEQYF.

This clonotype was recorded many times. The genes are TRBV20-1 and TRBJ2-1; 10 nucleotides line up with TRBD2. Trimming took 2 bases from V and 4 from J; bases not matched to a gene: 2. The CDR3 extends over 14 amino acids. CDR1 is DFQATT and CDR2 is SNEGSKA in the germline V gene (reference sequence). For the CDR3, the DNA is TGCAGTGCTAGAAGGACTAGCGGTTACAATGAGCAGTTCTTC. It is translated as CSARRTSGYNEQFF.

This clonotype appeared many times. The gene calls are TRBV6-6 and TRBJ1-1; TRBD1 aligns across 11 bases. Germline V gives CDR1 MNHNY, CDR2 SVGAGI (reference sequence). The CDR3 runs 16 residues. V lost 5 bases, J lost 6 bases, and 11 bases stayed unmatched. CDR3 sequence: CASSPGTGGFVSEAFF. CDR3 bases: TGTGCCAGCAGTCCCGGGACAGGGGGTTTTGTTTCTGAAGCTTTCTTT.